A single sample gave rise to the 10 T cell receptor beta chains below, sequenced in a study of T cell changes during pregnancy in multiple sclerosis. TCRdb keeps only in-frame clones here, not all; method: immunoSEQ multiplex PCR. Here the sample spans around 57,000 clones, roughly 88% being singletons. The source material was peripheral blood, sampled in the second trimester of pregnancy. These receptors all come from a female donor with multiple sclerosis, enrolled in a pregnancy study.

The rearrangement links TRBV19 to TRBJ2-7; D possibly corresponds to TRBD1 (6 bases). V lost 7 bases and J 4 bases, leaving 23 bases between the germline ends. In germline, CDR1 is LNHDA, CDR2 SQIVND (reference sequence). The CDR3 consists of 16 residues. The CDR3 nucleotides read TGTGCCAGTACCGCTAATTCATTCGGGACACCGTACGAGCAGTACTTC. It encodes CASTANSFGTPYEQYF. Complete variable domain (other parts from reference TRBV19 and TRBJ2-7): DGGITQSPKYLFRKEGQNVTLSCEQNLNHDAMYWYRQDPGQGLRLIYYSQIVNDFQKGDIAEGYSVSREKKESFPLTVTSAQKNPTAFYLCASTANSFGTPYEQYFGPGTRLTVT.

CDR3 DNA sequence: TGTGCCATCAGTCCCCCTTCTAGCACAGATACGCAGTATTTT. The encoded protein is CAISPPSSTDTQYF. The rearrangement uses TRBV10-3 and TRBJ2-3; unclear D gene. The CDR3 runs to 14 residues. Between the trimmed V and J ends, which lost 5 bases and 0 bases, there was a span of 9 bases. Germline values: CDR1 ENHRY, CDR2 SYGVKD.

The chain links TRBV6-6 to TRBJ1-6; 9 nucleotides agree with TRBD1. J gave up 8 bases and V 5 bases, and 10 bases lay outside the gene matches. The length of the CDR3 is 16 residues. The germline gives CDR1 MNHNY, CDR2 SVGAGI (reference sequence). CDR3 sequence reads: CASSPESGTGYSPLHF. The CDR3 nucleotides read TGTGCCAGCAGTCCCGAATCAGGGACAGGGTATTCACCCCTCCACTTT.

This clone has only a few counts. The CDR3 DNA sequence: TGTGCCTGGACGCGACACTTCAACTATGGCTACACCTTC. Translation gives CAWTRHFNYGYTF. The chain carries TRBV30 and TRBJ1-2; D is undetermined. V lost 4 bases to trimming and J lost 2 bases, with 11 bases between them. CDR3 length: 13 amino acids. In germline, CDR1 is GTSNPN, CDR2 SVGIG (reference sequence).

The chain uses TRBV28 and TRBJ2-7; tentatively, D is TRBD2 (6 bases). V lost 10 bases, J lost 7 bases, and 14 bases lay in between. The CDR3 contains 11 residues. Germline V gene lookup returns CDR1 MDHEN and CDR2 SYDVKM. The CDR3 sequence: CATSLAREQYF. CDR3 DNA: TGTGCCACTTCGCTAGCGAGGGAGCAGTACTTC.

CDR3 residues: CASSLPRSSYEQYF. Written as DNA, the CDR3 is TGTGCCAGCAGCTTACCCCGTAGCTCCTACGAGCAGTACTTC. V gene TRBV7-2 combines with J gene TRBJ2-7; no clear D gene. CDR3 length: 14 residues. Germline-derived CDR1 and CDR2 are SGHTA and FQGNSA. V shed 2 bases and J shed 0 bases, with 8 bases lying between them.

The rearrangement links TRBV7-8 to TRBJ2-7; maybe TRBD1 (6 bases). The germline V and J ends were trimmed by 0 bases and 6 bases, with 18 bases remaining between them. This CDR3 is built from 16 residues. CDR1 is SGHVS, CDR2 FQNEAQ, per germline. The CDR3 region is CASSLAPRGKVGEQYF. The CDR3 DNA is TGTGCCAGCAGCTTAGCCCCTAGGGGGAAGGTCGGCGAGCAGTACTTC.

The chain combines TRBV18 with TRBJ1-2; a weak D match, TRBD1 (6 bases). Germline loops: CDR1 KGHSH, CDR2 LQKENI. CDR3 length: 12 amino acids. V was pared by 6 bases and J by 8 bases, with 13 bases between. CDR3 amino acids: CASSPRDTGYTF. The CDR3 region has the DNA TGTGCCAGCTCTCCCCGGGACACCGGCTACACCTTC.

V usage is TRBV6-5 and J usage is TRBJ2-7, with 9 positions matching TRBD2. Germline CDR1 and CDR2: MNHEY and SVGAGI. With V trimmed by 2 bases and J by 2 bases, 4 bases remained unmatched. CDR3 length equals 15 residues. In DNA, the CDR3 is TGTGCCAGCAGTTACGCGGGGGGGCCCACCTACGAGCAGTACTTC. Translated: CASSYAGGPTYEQYF.

This clone has more than one count but fewer than ten. The chain couples TRBV29-1 to TRBJ1-1; D is undetermined. Per germline, CDR1 SQVTM and CDR2 ANQGSEA. This CDR3 is built from 13 residues. Trimming left V 0 bases short and J 3 bases short, with 8 bases between. CDR3 DNA sequence: TGCAGCGTTGAAGATTATCGAGACACTGAAGCTTTCTTT. Translated, it gives CSVEDYRDTEAFF.